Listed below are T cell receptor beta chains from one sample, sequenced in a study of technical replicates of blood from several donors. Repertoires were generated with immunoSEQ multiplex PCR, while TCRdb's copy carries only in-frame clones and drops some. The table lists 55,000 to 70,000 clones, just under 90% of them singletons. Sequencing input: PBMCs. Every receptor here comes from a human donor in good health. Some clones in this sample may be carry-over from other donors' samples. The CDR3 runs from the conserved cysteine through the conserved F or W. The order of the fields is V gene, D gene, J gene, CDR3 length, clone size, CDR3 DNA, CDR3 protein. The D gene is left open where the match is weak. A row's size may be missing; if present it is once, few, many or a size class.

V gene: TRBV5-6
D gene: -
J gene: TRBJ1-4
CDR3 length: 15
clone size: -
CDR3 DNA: TGTGCCAGCAGCTGGAGACAGGAAGTTAATGAAAAACTGTTTTTT
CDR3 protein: CASSWRQEVNEKLFF

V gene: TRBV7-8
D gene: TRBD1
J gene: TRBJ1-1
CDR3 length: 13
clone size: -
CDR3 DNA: TGTGCCAGCAGCTTAGTATTGGACAGGGTGCCTTTCTTT
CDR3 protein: CASSLVLDRVPFF

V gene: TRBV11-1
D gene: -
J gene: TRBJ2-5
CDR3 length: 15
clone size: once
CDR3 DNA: TGTGCCAGCAGCCTTGGCCGGGGGGCGCAAGAGACCCAGTACTTC
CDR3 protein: CASSLGRGAQETQYF

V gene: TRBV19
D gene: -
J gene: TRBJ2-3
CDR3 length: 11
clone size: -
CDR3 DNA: TGTGCCAGTTCTTTGGCCGATACGCAGTATTTT
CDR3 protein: CASSLADTQYF

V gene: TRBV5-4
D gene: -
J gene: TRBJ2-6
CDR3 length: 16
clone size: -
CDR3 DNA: TGTGCCAGCAGCTTGCGAGCGCCCTCTGGGGCCAACGTCCTGACTTTC
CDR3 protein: CASSLRAPSGANVLTF

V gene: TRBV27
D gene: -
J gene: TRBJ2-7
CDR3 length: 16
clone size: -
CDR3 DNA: TGTGCCAGCAGTTTAGGCCCCCAGAGGAAAAGGCACGAGCAGTACTTC
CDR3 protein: CASSLGPQRKRHEQYF

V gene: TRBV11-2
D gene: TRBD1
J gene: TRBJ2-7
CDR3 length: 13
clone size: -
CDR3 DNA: TGTGCCAGCAGCTTGGACAGGGCCCACGAGCAGTACTTC
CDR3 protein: CASSLDRAHEQYF

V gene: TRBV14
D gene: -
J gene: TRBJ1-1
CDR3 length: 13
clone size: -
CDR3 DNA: TGTGCCAGCAGGACCGACTTGAACACTGAAGCTTTCTTT
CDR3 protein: CASRTDLNTEAFF

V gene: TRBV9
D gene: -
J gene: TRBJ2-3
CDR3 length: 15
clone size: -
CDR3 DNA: TGTGCCAGCAGCGTAGCACCGGGTTCCACAGATACGCAGTATTTT
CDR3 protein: CASSVAPGSTDTQYF

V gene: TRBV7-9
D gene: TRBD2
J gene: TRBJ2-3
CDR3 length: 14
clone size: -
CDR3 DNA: TGTGCCAGCAGCCAGACTAGCGGATCAGATACGCAGTATTTT
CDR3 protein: CASSQTSGSDTQYF

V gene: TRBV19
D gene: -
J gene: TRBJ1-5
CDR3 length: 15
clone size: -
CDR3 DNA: TGTGCCAGTAGTATATTACCAGGGGGCAATCAGCCCCAGCATTTT
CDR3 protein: CASSILPGGNQPQHF

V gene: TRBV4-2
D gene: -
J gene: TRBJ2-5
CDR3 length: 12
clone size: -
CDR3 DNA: TGTGCCAGCAGCCAAGATAGAGAGACCCAGTACTTC
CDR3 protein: CASSQDRETQYF

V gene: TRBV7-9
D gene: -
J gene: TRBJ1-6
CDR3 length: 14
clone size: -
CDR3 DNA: TGTGCCAGCAGCCGGGAAGCTTTAAGGTCACCCCTCCACTTT
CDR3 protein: CASSREALRSPLHF

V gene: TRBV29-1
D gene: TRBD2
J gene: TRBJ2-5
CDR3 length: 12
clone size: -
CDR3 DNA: TGCAGCGGGGGACTAGCAGACGAGACCCAGTACTTC
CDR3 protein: CSGGLADETQYF

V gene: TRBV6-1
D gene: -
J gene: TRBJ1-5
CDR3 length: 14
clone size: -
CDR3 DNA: TGTGCCAGCAGGAATGGGGGGGGCAATCAGCCCCAGCATTTT
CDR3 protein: CASRNGGGNQPQHF

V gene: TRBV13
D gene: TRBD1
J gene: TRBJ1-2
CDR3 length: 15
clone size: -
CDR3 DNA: TGTGCCAGCAGCTCTTATCAGGGGGACCACTATGGCTACACCTTC
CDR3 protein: CASSSYQGDHYGYTF

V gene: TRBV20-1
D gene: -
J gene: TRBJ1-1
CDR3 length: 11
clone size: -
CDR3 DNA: TGCAGTGCACCCTCGGGGGGGCGGGCTTTCTTT
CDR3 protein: CSAPSGGRAFF

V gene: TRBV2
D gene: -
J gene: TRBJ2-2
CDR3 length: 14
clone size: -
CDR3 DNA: TGTGCCAGCAGACGGACTACCAACACCGGGGAGCTGTTTTTT
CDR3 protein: CASRRTTNTGELFF

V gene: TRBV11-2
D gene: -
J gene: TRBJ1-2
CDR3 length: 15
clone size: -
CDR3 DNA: TGTGCCAGCAGCTTAGCTACAGGGCCAACCTATGGCTACACCTTC
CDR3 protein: CASSLATGPTYGYTF

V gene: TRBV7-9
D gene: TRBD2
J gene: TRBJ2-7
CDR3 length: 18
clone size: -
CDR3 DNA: TGTGCCAGCAGCTTAGGACTAGCGGGGGCCCCACGTGAGTACGAGCAGTACTTC
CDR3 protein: CASSLGLAGAPREYEQYF

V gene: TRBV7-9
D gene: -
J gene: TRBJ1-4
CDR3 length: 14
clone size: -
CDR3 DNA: TGTGCCAGCAGCTTCGCAGGGGTCGGGGAAAAACTGTTTTTT
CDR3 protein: CASSFAGVGEKLFF

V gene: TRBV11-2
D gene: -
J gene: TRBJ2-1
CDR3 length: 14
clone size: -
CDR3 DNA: TGTGCCAGCAGCTTAGGATTTAGCTTCAATGAGCAGTTCTTC
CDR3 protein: CASSLGFSFNEQFF

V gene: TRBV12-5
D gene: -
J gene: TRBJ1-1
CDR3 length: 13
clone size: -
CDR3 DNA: TGTGCTAGTGGTTTGGTACTAGAGGAGAAAGCTTTCTTT
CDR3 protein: CASGLVLEEKAFF

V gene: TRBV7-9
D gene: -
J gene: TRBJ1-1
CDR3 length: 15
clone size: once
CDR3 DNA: TGTGCCAGCAGCTTCACAGGGTCTAAGAACACTGAAGCTTTCTTT
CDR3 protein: CASSFTGSKNTEAFF

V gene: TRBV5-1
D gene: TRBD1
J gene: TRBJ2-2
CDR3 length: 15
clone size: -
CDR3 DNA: TGCGCCAGCAGACCCGGGACAGGGGGTTCCGGGGAGCTGTTTTTT
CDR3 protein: CASRPGTGGSGELFF